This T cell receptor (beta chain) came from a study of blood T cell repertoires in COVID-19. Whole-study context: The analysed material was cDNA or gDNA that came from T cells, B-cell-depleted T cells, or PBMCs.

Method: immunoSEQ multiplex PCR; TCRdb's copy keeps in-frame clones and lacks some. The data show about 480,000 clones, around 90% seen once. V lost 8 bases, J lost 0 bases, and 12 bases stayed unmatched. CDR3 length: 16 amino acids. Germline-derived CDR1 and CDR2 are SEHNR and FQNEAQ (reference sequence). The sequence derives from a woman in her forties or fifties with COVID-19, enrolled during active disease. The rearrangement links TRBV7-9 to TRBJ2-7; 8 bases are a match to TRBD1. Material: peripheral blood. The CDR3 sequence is CASDALTGTGSYEQYF. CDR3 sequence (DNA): TGTGCCAGCGACGCCTTAACGGGGACAGGCTCCTACGAGCAGTACTTC. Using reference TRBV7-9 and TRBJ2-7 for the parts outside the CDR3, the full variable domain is DTGVSQNPRHKITKRGQNVTFRCDPISEHNRLYWYRQTLGQGPEFLTYFQNEAQLEKSRLLSDRFSAERPKGSFSTLEIQRTEQGDSAMYLCASDALTGTGSYEQYFGPGTRLTVT.